Listed here is a single T cell receptor (beta chain). Its antigen is currently unknown. This sample was included in a study of T cell clones after liver transplantation. Background on the study: TCRbeta sequencing after a pre-transplant mixed lymphocyte reaction identified graft-donor-reactive clones, later tracked in post-transplant blood. Apart from three HCV-positive recipients, transplants were for non-autoimmune, non-viral reasons. Without induction therapy, subjects received standard immunosuppression until 12-24 months post-transplant. Findings and caveats of the study: Migration into the graft, not deletion, may explain lost graft donor-reactive T cells.

Germline values: CDR1 SGHTA, CDR2 FQGNSA. The CDR3 runs to 18 residues. Germline trimming cut 5 bases from V and 5 bases from J; bases unmatched to any gene: 17. Clones were read by immunoSEQ multiplex PCR, and TCRdb kept only the in-frame ones, dropping some. The top ten clones hold roughly 2.8% of a sample with around 78,000 clones, over 65% of them seen once. Sample: CD4+ T cells from blood, taken at the 22-month timepoint. The chain joins TRBV7-2 to TRBJ2-3; the match to TRBD2 covers 9 bases. The source of this sequence is a human patient who received a liver transplant. Some T cells may have come from the graft donor. CDR3 DNA sequence: TGTGCCAGCAGCCAAACCCTCCCCCGACTAGCGGTTCGAGATACGCAGTATTTT. Protein sequence: CASSQTLPRLAVRDTQYF.